The 10 T cell receptor beta chains below come from one sample, sequenced in a study of T cell responses to AZD1222 COVID-19 vaccine. Only in-frame clones appear in the TCRdb table, and some are missing; sequencing was by immunoSEQ multiplex PCR. Altogether some 45,000 clones are present, 90% being singletons, with the ten largest covering approximately 40%. This material consisted of peripheral blood, taken 28 days after the second AZD1222 dose. The receptors originated from an adult who received the AZD1222 COVID-19 vaccine.

This chain joins TRBV5-1 and TRBJ1-3, with a possible D match to TRBD1 (5 bases). The CDR3 extends over 15 amino acids. Germline CDR1 SGHRS, CDR2 YFSETQ. The germline V and J ends were trimmed by 3 bases and 3 bases, with 13 bases remaining between them. The chain's CDR3 is CASSSGQGNGNTIYF. The CDR3 coding sequence is TGCGCCAGCAGCTCAGGTCAGGGAAATGGAAACACCATATATTTT.

The chain has TRBV27 and TRBJ1-1; D is uncertain. With 3 bases removed from V and 1 base from J, the gap between germline ends came to 9 bases. This CDR3 region has 14 residues. In germline, CDR1 is MNHEY, CDR2 SMNVEV (reference sequence). In DNA, the CDR3 is TGTGCCAGCAGTTTTTCCTCGGGGAACACTGAAGCTTTCTTT. The encoded protein is CASSFSSGNTEAFF.

The rearrangement links TRBV6-2 or TRBV6-3 to TRBJ1-2; 7 bases are shared with TRBD1. From germline, CDR1 is MNHEY and CDR2 SVGEGT. This CDR3 is built from 14 residues. V gave up 6 bases and J gave up 6 bases; unmatched junction bases: 10. CDR3 nucleotide sequence: TGTGCCAGCAGCTGGGACAGCTCTCTAGATGGCTACACCTTC. As protein: CASSWDSSLDGYTF.

The chain employs TRBV10-2 and TRBJ2-2, with D unclear. Germline lookup yields CDR1 WSHSY and CDR2 SAAADI. CDR3 length equals 13 residues. V lost 2 bases and J 4 bases, leaving 5 bases between the germline ends. Here the CDR3 DNA reads TGCGCCAGCAGTGAGGAAGGCACCGGGGAGCTGTTTTTT. Protein product: CASSEEGTGELFF.

The rearrangement uses TRBV11-3 and TRBJ2-1, with 10 bases aligning to TRBD2. The germline gives CDR1 SGHNT, CDR2 YENEEA. V gave up 5 bases and J gave up 0 bases; unmatched junction bases: 10. This CDR3 is built from 18 residues. The CDR3 spells CASSEKLLAGGSYNEQFF. CDR3 bases: TGTGCCAGCAGCGAAAAGCTATTAGCGGGGGGCTCCTACAATGAGCAGTTCTTC.

The chain recombines TRBV24-1 with TRBJ1-2, with 7 bases matching TRBD1. The trim removed 4 bases at V and 8 bases at J, leaving 6 bases unmatched. The CDR3 runs to 13 residues. Germline lookup yields CDR1 KGHDR and CDR2 SFDVKD. Here the CDR3 DNA reads TGTGCCACCAGTGAAAGACAGGGTAGCGGCTACACCTTC. This encodes CATSERQGSGYTF.

This clone has just one count. The chain recombines TRBV3-1 (or the pseudogene TRBV3-2) with TRBJ1-5; D not certain. This CDR3 contains 15 residues. Germline V gene lookup returns CDR1 LGHDT and CDR2 YNNKEL (reference sequence). V lost 0 bases and J 6 bases, leaving 12 bases between the germline ends. CDR3 region: CASSQEGVPGQPQHF. The CDR3 coding sequence is TGTGCCAGCAGCCAAGAAGGCGTTCCTGGTCAGCCCCAGCATTTT.

The chain uses TRBV3-1 (or the pseudogene TRBV3-2) and TRBJ1-1; D is perhaps TRBD1 (5 bases). Trimming stripped 1 base from V and 3 bases from J, with 9 bases between. The CDR3 is made up of 14 amino acids. Germline V CDR1 and CDR2: LGHDT, YNNKEL (reference sequence). CDR3 sequence: CASSQVAGYTEAFF. Written as DNA, the CDR3 is TGTGCCAGCAGCCAAGTGGCAGGGTACACTGAAGCTTTCTTT.

The J gene is TRBJ1-6, the V gene TRBV10-1; 9 bases map to TRBD1. CDR3 length: 15 residues. The V gene end was trimmed by 6 bases and the J gene end by 7 bases; junction bases not matched to a gene: 7. The germline V gene encodes CDR1 WNHNN and CDR2 SYGVQD (reference sequence). The DNA of the CDR3 is TGCGCCAGCAGCGCGACCGGGACAGGGAATTCACCCCTCCACTTT. Its protein product is CASSATGTGNSPLHF.

This clone occurred once. V gene TRBV7-8 combines with J gene TRBJ1-2; perhaps TRBD1 as D (6 bases). This CDR3 is 17 amino acids long. V lost 1 base and J lost 7, with 22 bases in between. Germline V gene lookup returns CDR1 SGHVS and CDR2 FQNEAQ. The CDR3 nucleotides are TGTGCCAGCAGCTTAGTCGCGACCCAGGGGAGCTCTTTTGGCTACACCTTC. It is translated as CASSLVATQGSSFGYTF.